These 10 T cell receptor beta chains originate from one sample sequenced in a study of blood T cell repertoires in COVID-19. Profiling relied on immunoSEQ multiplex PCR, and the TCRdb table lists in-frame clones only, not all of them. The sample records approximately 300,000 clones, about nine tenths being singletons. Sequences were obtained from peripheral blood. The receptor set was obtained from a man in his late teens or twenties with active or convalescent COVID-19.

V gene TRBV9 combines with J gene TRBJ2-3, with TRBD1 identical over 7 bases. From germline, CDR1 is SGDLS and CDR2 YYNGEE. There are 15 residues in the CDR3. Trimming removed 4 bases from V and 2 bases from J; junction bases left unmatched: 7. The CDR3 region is CASSPPGTATDTQYF. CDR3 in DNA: TGTGCCAGCAGCCCCCCCGGGACAGCCACAGATACGCAGTATTTT.

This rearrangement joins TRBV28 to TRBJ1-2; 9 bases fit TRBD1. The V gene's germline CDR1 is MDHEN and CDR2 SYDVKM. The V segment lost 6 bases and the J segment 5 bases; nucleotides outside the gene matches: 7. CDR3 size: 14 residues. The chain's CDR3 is CASRNRGLRYGYTF. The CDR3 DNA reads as TGTGCCAGCAGAAACAGGGGGCTGAGGTATGGCTACACCTTC.

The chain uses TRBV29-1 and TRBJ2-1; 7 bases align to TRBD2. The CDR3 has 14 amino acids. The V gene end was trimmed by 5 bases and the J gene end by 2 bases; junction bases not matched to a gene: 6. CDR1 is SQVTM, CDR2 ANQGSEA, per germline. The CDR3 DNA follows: TGCAGCGTTATACTAGCGCCCACCTACAATGAGCAGTTCTTC. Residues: CSVILAPTYNEQFF.

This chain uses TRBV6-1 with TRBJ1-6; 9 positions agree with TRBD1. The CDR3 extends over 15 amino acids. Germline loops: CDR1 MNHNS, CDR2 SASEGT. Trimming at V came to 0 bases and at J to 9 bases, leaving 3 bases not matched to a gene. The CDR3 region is CASSEAQGASSPLHF. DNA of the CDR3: TGTGCCAGCAGTGAAGCACAGGGGGCGAGTTCACCCCTCCACTTT.

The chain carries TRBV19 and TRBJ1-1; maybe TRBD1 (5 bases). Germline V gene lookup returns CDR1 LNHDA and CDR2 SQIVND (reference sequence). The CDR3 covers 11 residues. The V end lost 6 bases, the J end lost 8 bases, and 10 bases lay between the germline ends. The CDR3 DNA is TGTGCCAGTAGGAGACAGTACGAAGCTTTCTTT. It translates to CASRRQYEAFF. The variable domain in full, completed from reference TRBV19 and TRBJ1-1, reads DGGITQSPKYLFRKEGQNVTLSCEQNLNHDAMYWYRQDPGQGLRLIYYSQIVNDFQKGDIAEGYSVSREKKESFPLTVTSAQKNPTAFYLCASRRQYEAFFGQGTRLTVV.

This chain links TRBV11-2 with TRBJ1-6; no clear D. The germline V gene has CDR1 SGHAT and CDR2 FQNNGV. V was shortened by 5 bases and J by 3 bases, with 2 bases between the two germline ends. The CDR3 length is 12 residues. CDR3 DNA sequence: TGTGCCAGCAGCCACTATAATTCACCCCTCCACTTT. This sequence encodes CASSHYNSPLHF. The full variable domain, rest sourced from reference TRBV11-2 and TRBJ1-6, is EAGVAQSPRYKIIEKRQSVAFWCNPISGHATLYWYQQILGQGPKLLIQFQNNGVVDDSQLPKDRFSAERLKGVDSTLKIQPAKLEDSAVYLCASSHYNSPLHFGNGTRLTVT.

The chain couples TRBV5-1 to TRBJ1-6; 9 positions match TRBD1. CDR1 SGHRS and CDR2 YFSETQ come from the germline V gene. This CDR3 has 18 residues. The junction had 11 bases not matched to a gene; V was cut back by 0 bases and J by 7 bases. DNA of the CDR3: TGCGCCAGCAGCTTGGGGGCGCACAGGGGGCTTGGGAATTCACCCCTCCACTTT. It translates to CASSLGAHRGLGNSPLHF.

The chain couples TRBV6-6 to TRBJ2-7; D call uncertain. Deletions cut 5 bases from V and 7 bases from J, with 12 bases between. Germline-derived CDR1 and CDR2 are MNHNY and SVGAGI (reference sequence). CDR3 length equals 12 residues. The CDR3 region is CASSPMAREQYF. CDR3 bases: TGTGCCAGCAGTCCCATGGCGAGGGAGCAGTACTTC.

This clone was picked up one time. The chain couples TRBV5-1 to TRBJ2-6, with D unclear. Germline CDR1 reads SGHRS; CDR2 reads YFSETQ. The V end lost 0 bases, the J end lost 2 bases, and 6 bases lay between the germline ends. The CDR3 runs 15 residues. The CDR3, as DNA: TGCGCCAGCAGCTTGGCCCGGGCTGGGGCCAACGTCCTGACTTTC. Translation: CASSLARAGANVLTF.

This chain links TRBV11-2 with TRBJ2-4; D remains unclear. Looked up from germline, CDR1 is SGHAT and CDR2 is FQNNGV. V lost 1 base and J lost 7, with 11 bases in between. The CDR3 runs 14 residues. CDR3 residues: CASSLGGFGNIQYF. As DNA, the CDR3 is TGTGCCAGCAGCTTAGGCGGTTTCGGGAACATTCAGTACTTC. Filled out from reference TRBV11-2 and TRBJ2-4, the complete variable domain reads EAGVAQSPRYKIIEKRQSVAFWCNPISGHATLYWYQQILGQGPKLLIQFQNNGVVDDSQLPKDRFSAERLKGVDSTLKIQPAKLEDSAVYLCASSLGGFGNIQYFGAGTRLSVL.